The rows below give T cell receptor beta chains drawn from one sample of a study of T cell responses to AZD1222 COVID-19 vaccine. TCRdb keeps only in-frame clones here, not all; method: immunoSEQ multiplex PCR. There are about 160,000 clones in the sample; about nine tenths occur only once, and 5.5% lies in the top ten. The material sequenced was peripheral blood, taken on day 0 of AZD1222 vaccination. These receptors were obtained from an adult in good health. Each CDR3 is given with its conserved first and last residue. The D gene is left open where the match is weak. Some rows mark clone size as missing; the rest say once, few, many or name a class of expanded clone.

j_call	d_call	clone_size	v_call	cdr3_nt	cdr3_aa
TRBJ1-1	-	-	TRBV5-6	TGTGCCAGCAGCCTGAGGATCACTGAAGCTTTCTTT	CASSLRITEAFF
TRBJ1-5	-	-	TRBV7-2	TGTGCCAGCAGCCAGCGCGGCAATCAGCCCCAGCATTTT	CASSQRGNQPQHF
TRBJ2-2	TRBD1	-	TRBV12-3/TRBV12-4	TGTGCCAGCAGCCACGACAGGGGCGAGGAGCTGTTTTTT	CASSHDRGEELFF
TRBJ2-3	TRBD2	-	TRBV9	TGTGCCAGCGGGGCTAGCGGGAGGGATACGCAGTATTTT	CASGASGRDTQYF
TRBJ1-2	TRBD1	-	TRBV6-2/TRBV6-3	TGTGCCAGCACCCCCCTCGCGACAGGGACTGCTGGCTACACCTTC	CASTPLATGTAGYTF
TRBJ1-1	-	-	TRBV21-1	TGTGCCAGCAGCAAAGCTCGTAAGGCAGATAACGAGAACACTGAAGCTTTCTTT	CASSKARKADNENTEAFF
TRBJ1-1	-	few	TRBV11-2	TGTGCCAGCAGCTCGAGGGGTCAGGGGACATGGAACACTGAAGCTTTCTTT	CASSSRGQGTWNTEAFF
TRBJ2-1	-	-	TRBV29-1	TGCAGCGTTGACGGGCAGGGTTTTTACAATGAGCAGTTCTTC	CSVDGQGFYNEQFF
TRBJ2-1	-	-	TRBV7-3	TGTGCCAGCAGCTTAGCGGGACTCTTAGTGGATGAGCAGTTCTTC	CASSLAGLLVDEQFF
TRBJ2-1	-	-	TRBV5-1	TGCGCCAGCAGCTTTCGCAGCCATAACTACAATGAGCAGTTCTTC	CASSFRSHNYNEQFF
TRBJ1-3	TRBD1	-	TRBV18	TGTGCCAGCTCACCGGGACAGGCCGGCTCTGGAAACACCATATATTTT	CASSPGQAGSGNTIYF
TRBJ2-3	TRBD1	-	TRBV7-6	TGTGCCAGCAGCTTGGGAGGACAGGGTCTAGATACGCAGTATTTT	CASSLGGQGLDTQYF
TRBJ1-2	TRBD1	-	TRBV3-1/TRBV3-2	TGTGCCAGCAGCCAAGAGGGACAGGAAATGGGGGGCTACACCTTC	CASSQEGQEMGGYTF
TRBJ1-1	-	-	TRBV1	TGCACCAGCAGTAAGGACAGGGCGAACACTGAAGCTTTCTTT	CTSSKDRANTEAFF
TRBJ2-3	TRBD2	-	TRBV5-1	TGCGCCAGCAGTTTGTCTAGCGGGGGGACACGCACAGATACGCAGTATTTT	CASSLSSGGTRTDTQYF
TRBJ1-5	-	-	TRBV7-8	TGTGCCAGCAGCCCAACCAACTACAGGGTCAATCAGCCCCAGCATTTT	CASSPTNYRVNQPQHF
TRBJ2-1	TRBD2	-	TRBV18	TGTGCCAGCTCACGGGGGGCTAGCGGGGCCGCTCCCAATGAGCAGTTCTTC	CASSRGASGAAPNEQFF
TRBJ2-2	-	-	TRBV6-5	TGTGCCAGCAGTACCGGGACCCTGGAAGTCCGGGAGCTGTTTTTT	CASSTGTLEVRELFF
TRBJ1-3	TRBD1	-	TRBV19	TGTGCCAGTAGTATCCCCACCGGGACAGGATTCTCTGGAAACACCATATATTTT	CASSIPTGTGFSGNTIYF
TRBJ2-2	TRBD2	-	TRBV4-2	TGTGCCAGCAGCCAAGAAAGCGGGGCCAACACCGGGGAGCTGTTTTTT	CASSQESGANTGELFF
TRBJ1-5	-	-	TRBV30	TGTGCCTGGAGTGTATCACACACAGCAAATCAGCCCCAGCATTTT	CAWSVSHTANQPQHF
TRBJ2-3	-	-	TRBV5-1	TGCGCCAGCAGCTCGGGCCTTTTAACAACAGATACGCAGTATTTT	CASSSGLLTTDTQYF